The 4 T cell receptor beta chains reported below all come from one sample, sequenced in a study of cytomegalovirus exposure and HLA in healthy donors (dated by TCRdb to the late 2010s). The library was prepared using the immunoSEQ multiplex PCR assay. For the multiplex PCR, a mixture combining 60 forward primers for TCR Vbeta segments and 13 reverse primers for TCR Jbeta segments was used. TCRdb took over this immuneACCESS table, retaining in-frame rearrangements with V and J assigned. Such tables are incomplete; in checked studies, under half of the missing clones stem from an unresolved V gene, and the remainder is unexplained. This sample gives about 150,000 clones in total; 82% of them show up just once. The top ten constitute 5.5% to 8.5% of the sample. What was sequenced was PBMCs. These receptor sequences come from a woman aged 45 to 65 in good health and CMV-seropositive.

The CDR3, as DNA: TGTGCCTGGAGTGTGGCGCTAGCGGGGGTCGAGACCCAGTACTTC. Encoded protein: CAWSVALAGVETQYF. This chain joins TRBV30 and TRBJ2-5; TRBD2 matches at 10 bases. Trimming at V came to 0 bases and at J to 5 bases, leaving 6 bases not matched to a gene. Per germline, CDR1 GTSNPN and CDR2 SVGIG (reference sequence). There are 15 residues in the CDR3.

This chain joins TRBV6-1 and TRBJ2-2, with a weak D call TRBD2 (6 bases). The V end lost 3 bases, the J end lost 0 bases, and 14 bases lay between the germline ends. The CDR3 covers 17 residues. Germline lookup yields CDR1 MNHNS and CDR2 SASEGT. CDR3 amino acids: CASSDPGAPSNTGELFF. CDR3 in DNA: TGTGCCAGCAGTGACCCGGGAGCACCCTCGAACACCGGGGAGCTGTTTTTT.

J is TRBJ1-1 and V is TRBV4-3; 9 bases are a match to TRBD1. The trim removed 1 base at V and 5 bases at J, leaving 5 bases unmatched. This CDR3 has 15 amino acids. CDR1 and CDR2 from the germline V gene are LGHNA and YSLEER. The CDR3 here is CASSQAGQGRTEAFF. CDR3 coding DNA: TGCGCCAGCAGCCAAGCGGGACAGGGACGGACTGAAGCTTTCTTT.

This chain links TRBV5-6 with TRBJ2-7; 7 bases match TRBD1. The CDR3 has 14 residues. V dropped 4 bases and J dropped 3; count of bases not matched to a gene: 7. The germline V gene encodes CDR1 SGHDT and CDR2 YYEEEE. The CDR3, as DNA: TGTGCCAGCAGCCCGCCGGGACAGTTCTACGAGCAGTACTTC. Protein sequence: CASSPPGQFYEQYF.